This T cell receptor (beta chain) was identified during a study of T cell responses to AZD1222 COVID-19 vaccine. This CDR3 spans 11 amino acids. Trimming cost V 3 bases and J 5 bases, with 4 bases left between them. Points from the study as a whole: All repertoire sampling was performed exclusively after the peak T cell response. Spike regions recognized by vaccine-associated CD4 TCRs spanned the protein, led by 160-218 and 743-854. Only 5 or 6 people who got AZD1222 tested seropositive at baseline.

TCRdb's copy holds only in-frame clones and misses some; the assay was immunoSEQ multiplex PCR. The repertoire consists of about 120,000 clones, with about 88% occurring once and the leading ten covering about 3%. Comments on this clone: Its target is unknown.

This chain joins TRBV12-3 or TRBV12-4 and TRBJ1-1; D gene uncertain. The clonotype comes from an adult who received the AZD1222 COVID-19 vaccine. This sample comprised peripheral blood, obtained 28 days after the second AZD1222 dose. The CDR3 protein is CASSFGTEAFF. The DNA for the CDR3 is TGTGCCAGCAGTTTCGGGACTGAAGCTTTCTTT.